The clone carrying this T cell receptor (beta chain) was recorded once. Its cognate antigen is unknown. This sample stems from a study of T cell repertoires in cytomegalovirus infection. Across the whole study: An indication of both CMV infection and matching HLA type came from public TCR beta signatures.

Germline CDR1 reads MNHNY; CDR2 reads SVGAGI (reference sequence). The CDR3 has 13 residues. V gave up 2 bases and J gave up 9 bases, with 11 bases separating them. TCRdb reanalysed the reads using MiXCR and keeps one entry per CDR3 protein. The sample consists of approximately 1,000,000 distinct CDR3 sequences, approximately 33% of them appearing once. General study findings and limits: Pooled public TCR beta family frequency picked out CMV carriers with the relevant HLA. Dominating the ex vivo response were TCR beta clonotypes that were CMV-specific and HLA-C-restricted.

The V and J genes are TRBV6-6 and TRBJ2-1, with D unresolved. The source material was cultured CD8+ T cells from PBMCs, sampled from culture after CMV antigen stimulation. This clonotype originated in a human donor in good health (CMV status not recorded). Some clones in this sample may be carry-over from other donors' samples. The CDR3 protein is CASSYGGHTEQFF. CDR3 bases: TGTGCCAGCAGTTACGGTGGGCACACTGAGCAGTTCTTC.